The TCR beta chain under discussion was sequenced for a study of blood T cell repertoires in COVID-19. Study as a whole: The analysed material was cDNA or gDNA that came from T cells, B-cell-depleted T cells, or PBMCs.

Libraries were prepared by immunoSEQ multiplex PCR; TCRdb keeps only in-frame clonotypes and omits some of them. The sample has some 150,000 clones, just under 85% seen once. Looked up from germline, CDR1 is SQVTM and CDR2 is ANQGSEA. The CDR3 extends over 13 amino acids. V lost 5 bases, J lost 2 bases, and 4 bases stayed unmatched. This clone was observed once. The receptor's source is a woman aged 40 to 50 with active or convalescent COVID-19. The gene calls are TRBV29-1 and TRBJ1-2, with 8 bases that match TRBD1. The source material was peripheral blood. CDR3 sequence reads: CSVSGGSNYGYTF. The CDR3 DNA reads as TGCAGCGTTTCAGGGGGCTCGAACTATGGCTACACCTTC.